This T cell receptor beta chain is drawn from a study of early T cells in non-severe SARS-CoV-2 infection. The wider study: Chains from this unsorted whole-blood bulk RNA could not be paired. Findings and caveats of the study: Reliance on VDJdb matching favored anti-spike CD8 responses; private and CD4 specificities were missed.

Turning to this clonotype: Its antigen is not known.

Attachment of unique molecular identifiers to individual cDNA molecules was performed. TCRdb recomputed calls from the 5' RACE reads with MiXCR, one row per CDR3 protein. Of about 49,000 distinct CDR3 sequences detected, less than 7.5% appear once; the ten largest clones hold around 2.8%. The germline V gene encodes CDR1 SGHTA and CDR2 FQGNSA. CDR3 length equals 17 residues. J was trimmed by 9 bases and V by 7 bases; bases with no gene match: 18. The V gene is TRBV7-2, the J gene TRBJ1-6, with 7 positions matching TRBD1. This specimen consisted of whole blood, obtained at baseline. The TCR comes from an adult who was a healthcare worker with PCR-confirmed SARS-CoV-2 infection or an uninfected control (not recorded which). In nucleotides, the CDR3 is TGTGCCAGCACACGGGACAGCACATTCCTGATACCTTCACCCCTCCACTTT. Its protein is CASTRDSTFLIPSPLHF. Combining the CDR3 with reference TRBV7-2 and TRBJ1-6 gives the whole variable domain GAGVSQSPSNKVTEKGKDVELRCDPISGHTALYWYRQSLGQGLEFLIYFQGNSAPDKSGLPSDRFSAERTGGSVSTLTIQRTQQEDSAVYLCASTRDSTFLIPSPLHFGNGTRLTVT.